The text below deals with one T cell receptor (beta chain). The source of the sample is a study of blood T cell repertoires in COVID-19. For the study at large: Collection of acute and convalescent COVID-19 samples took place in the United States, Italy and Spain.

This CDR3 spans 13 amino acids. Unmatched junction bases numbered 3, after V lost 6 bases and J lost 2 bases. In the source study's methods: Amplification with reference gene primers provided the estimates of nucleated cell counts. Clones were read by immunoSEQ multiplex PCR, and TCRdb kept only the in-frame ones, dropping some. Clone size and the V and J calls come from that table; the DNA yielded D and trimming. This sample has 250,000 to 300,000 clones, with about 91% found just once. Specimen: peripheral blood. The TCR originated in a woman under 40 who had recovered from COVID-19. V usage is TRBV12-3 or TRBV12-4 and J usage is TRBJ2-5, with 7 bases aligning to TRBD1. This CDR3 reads CASRPGGQETQYF. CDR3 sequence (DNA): TGTGCCAGCAGACCAGGGGGTCAAGAGACCCAGTACTTC.